The 16 T cell receptor beta chains given below trace back to one sample, sequenced in a study of cytomegalovirus exposure and HLA in healthy donors (dated by TCRdb to about 2017). Library prep was done by the immunoSEQ multiplex PCR assay. Sourced from immuneACCESS, this table was stored by TCRdb with only in-frame sequences that have V and J called. A share of the clones is absent; for the studies checked, an unresolved V gene accounts for under half, and the remainder has no known explanation. Recorded for this sample are roughly 140,000 clones; about 89% of them occurred a single time. In total, the top ten clones hold about 3.1% of the sample. Source material: PBMCs. These TCRs come from a woman aged 18-29 years in good health and CMV-seropositive.

The rearrangement uses TRBV5-8 and TRBJ2-3; the D gene is possibly TRBD2 (6 bases). Germline values: CDR1 SGHTS, CDR2 YDEGEE. This CDR3 has 15 amino acids. V was shortened by 4 bases and J by 0 bases, with 12 bases between the two germline ends. For the CDR3, the DNA is TGTGCCAGCAGCACCCTAGCGCCTAGCACAGATACGCAGTATTTT. Protein: CASSTLAPSTDTQYF.

This rearrangement joins TRBV15 to TRBJ2-5; a weak D match, TRBD1 (6 bases). This CDR3 comprises 16 residues. V lost 6 bases and J 4 bases, leaving 21 bases between the germline ends. Per germline, CDR1 LNHNV and CDR2 YYDKDF (reference sequence). CDR3 in amino acids: CATSPMRFRGGETQYF. In nucleotides, the CDR3 is TGTGCCACCAGTCCGATGAGGTTTCGAGGGGGAGAGACCCAGTACTTC.

CDR3 coding DNA: TGTGCCAGCAGCGCCTCTTGGAGTGATGAGCAGTTCTTC. It codes for CASSASWSDEQFF. The chain carries TRBV5-4 and TRBJ2-1, with unresolved D. From germline, CDR1 is SGHNT and CDR2 YYREEE (reference sequence). This CDR3 has 13 residues. V shed 4 bases and J shed 8 bases, with 13 bases lying between them.

This chain uses TRBV5-1 with TRBJ2-3; 7 bases line up with TRBD2. This CDR3 spans 15 amino acids. V dropped 0 bases and J dropped 0; count of bases not matched to a gene: 1. Germline V gene data show CDR1 as SGHRS and CDR2 as YFSETQ. CDR3 sequence (DNA): TGCGCCAGCAGCTTGGGTAGCGGGAGCACAGATACGCAGTATTTT. Its translation is CASSLGSGSTDTQYF.

The chain joins TRBV25-1 to TRBJ1-2; D is perhaps TRBD1 (5 bases). This CDR3 comprises 13 residues. Germline CDR1 is MGHDK and CDR2 is SYGVNS. The V end was cut by 3 bases, the J end by 2 bases, with 7 bases between. CDR3 nucleotides: TGTGCCAGCAGTGACCCAGGGAACTATGGCTACACCTTC. Translation: CASSDPGNYGYTF.

V usage is TRBV28 and J usage is TRBJ2-1; TRBD2 agrees at 10 bases. The CDR3 has 13 residues. With 8 bases clipped from V and 9 bases from J, the junction kept 7 bases outside the gene matches. Germline CDR1 is MDHEN and CDR2 is SYDVKM. The CDR3 DNA reads as TGTGCCAGCCTAGCGGGAGTATCAAGTGAGCAGTTCTTC. It encodes CASLAGVSSEQFF. Looking up the rest from reference TRBV28 and TRBJ2-1 gives the full variable domain: DVKVTQSSRYLVKRTGEKVFLECVQDMDHENMFWYRQDPGLGLRLIYFSYDVKMKEKGDIPEGYSVSREKKERFSLILESASTNQTSMYLCASLAGVSSEQFFGPGTRLTVL.

The chain is built from TRBV6-1 and TRBJ2-3; possible D gene TRBD2, 5 bases. Germline-derived CDR1 and CDR2 are MNHNS and SASEGT. The CDR3 runs to 12 residues. The germline V and J ends were trimmed by 6 bases and 3 bases, with 7 bases remaining between them. The DNA for the CDR3 is TGTGCCAGCAGCGAGGGAACAGATACGCAGTATTTT. This gives the protein CASSEGTDTQYF.

The chain joins TRBV4-2 to TRBJ2-7; D is unresolved. Germline values: CDR1 LGHNA, CDR2 YNFKEQ. This CDR3 comprises 15 residues. The V and J ends lost 3 bases and 2 bases respectively, with 14 bases between them. This chain's CDR3 is CASSQEAQLPYEQYF. DNA for the CDR3: TGTGCCAGCAGCCAGGAAGCGCAACTTCCCTACGAGCAGTACTTC.

This sequence joins TRBV6-1 and TRBJ2-7, with TRBD2 matching over 11 bases. The CDR3 spans 15 residues. Germline CDR1 reads MNHNS; CDR2 reads SASEGT. Germline trimming cut 5 bases from V and 4 bases from J; bases unmatched to any gene: 7. The CDR3 bases are TGTGCCAGCAGTAGTGTAGCGGGAGGGTTGTACGAGCAGTACTTC. Amino acids: CASSSVAGGLYEQYF.

The V gene is TRBV6-4, the J gene TRBJ2-1; 12 bases are a match to TRBD2. Per germline, CDR1 MRHNA and CDR2 SNTAGT. The CDR3 is 14 residues long. J gave up 9 bases and V 6 bases, and 6 bases lay outside the gene matches. CDR3 loop: CASRPSGRAREQFF. The CDR3 DNA reads TGTGCCAGCAGACCTAGCGGGAGGGCCCGTGAGCAGTTCTTC.

V is TRBV5-6 and J is TRBJ2-3; D gene unclear. The CDR3 is 13 residues long. From germline, CDR1 is SGHDT and CDR2 YYEEEE. V shed 4 bases and J shed 4 bases, with 10 bases lying between them. The CDR3 loop reads CASSAGGADTQYF. The DNA of the CDR3 is TGTGCCAGCAGCGCCGGTGGAGCAGATACGCAGTATTTT. The entire variable domain, with the rest obtained from reference TRBV5-6 and TRBJ2-3, is as follows: DAGVTQSPTHLIKTRGQQVTLRCSPKSGHDTVSWYQQALGQGPQFIFQYYEEEERQRGNFPDRFSGHQFPNYSSELNVNALLLGDSALYLCASSAGGADTQYFGPGTRLTVL.

The gene calls are TRBV12-2 and TRBJ1-2. TRBV12-2 is given as a pseudogene. The CDR3 covers 15 residues. The CDR3 nucleotides read TGTGCACCACGGGCGGGGGACCGGCCTAACTATGGCTACACCTTC. It specifies CAPRAGDRPNYGYTF.

This sequence joins TRBV14 and TRBJ2-7; D not certain. V shed 2 bases and J shed 9 bases, with 8 bases lying between them. Per germline, CDR1 SGHDN and CDR2 FVKESK. This CDR3 contains 11 residues. As DNA, the CDR3 is TGTGCCAGCAGCCAATACGAGAGGCAGTACTTC. Protein: CASSQYERQYF.

The V gene is TRBV6-4, the J gene TRBJ1-1; weak D call: TRBD1 (5 bases). The germline V gene has CDR1 MRHNA and CDR2 SNTAGT. The CDR3 is 15 amino acids. The V end lost 2 bases, the J end lost 5 bases, and 15 bases lay between the germline ends. The CDR3 DNA sequence: TGTGCCAGCAGTGACAAAATACAGGTTCGAACTGAAGCTTTCTTT. This gives the protein CASSDKIQVRTEAFF.

The rearrangement links TRBV30 to TRBJ1-3; D is perhaps TRBD1 (6 bases). The CDR3 length is 14 residues. Germline CDR1 reads GTSNPN; CDR2 reads SVGIG (reference sequence). V was trimmed by 2 bases and J by 0 bases, leaving 8 bases between them. The CDR3 sequence: CAWSHRVSGNTIYF. CDR3 nucleotide sequence: TGTGCCTGGAGTCACAGGGTCTCTGGAAACACCATATATTTT. The entire variable domain, with the rest obtained from reference TRBV30 and TRBJ1-3, is as follows: SQTIHQWPATLVQPVGSPLSLECTVEGTSNPNLYWYRQAAGRGLQLLFYSVGIGQISSEVPQNLSASRPQDRQFILSSKKLLLSDSGFYLCAWSHRVSGNTIYFGEGSWLTVV.

The rearrangement links TRBV2 to TRBJ1-5, with a weak D call TRBD1 (6 bases). This CDR3 has 13 amino acids. Looked up from germline, CDR1 is SNHLY and CDR2 is FYNNEI. Deletions cut 4 bases from V and 3 bases from J, with 7 bases between. The CDR3: CASSGQVNQPQHF. CDR3 nucleotides: TGTGCCAGCAGTGGACAGGTCAATCAGCCCCAGCATTTT. The entire variable domain, with the rest obtained from reference TRBV2 and TRBJ1-5, is as follows: EPEVTQTPSHQVTQMGQEVILRCVPISNHLYFYWYRQILGQKVEFLVSFYNNEISEKSEIFDDQFSVERPDGSNFTLKIRSTKLEDSAMYFCASSGQVNQPQHFGDGTRLSIL.